This TCR beta chain was recovered during a study of technical replicates of blood from a handful of donors. This CDR3 region has 16 residues. V shed 6 bases and J shed 1 base, with 16 bases lying between them. The V gene's germline CDR1 is MNHNY and CDR2 SVGAGI (reference sequence). Measured with immunoSEQ multiplex PCR; TCRdb has only the in-frame clones, and not every one. The sample has approximately 82,000 clones, 90% to 95% seen once. This chain links TRBV6-6 with TRBJ2-4; a possible D gene is TRBD2 (5 bases). The TCR originated in a human donor in good health. Sequenced material: T cells isolated from PBMCs. CDR3 loop: CASSPTITGAKNIQYF. The CDR3 DNA follows: TGTGCCAGCAGCCCGACGATTACGGGGGCCAAAAACATTCAGTACTTC.